Each of the 8 T cell receptor beta chains below was sequenced from the same sample in a study of radiation and T cells in renal cell carcinoma. Using immunoSEQ multiplex PCR, the repertoire was profiled, and TCRdb retains in-frame clones only, with some absent. The repertoire holds approximately 83,000 clones, with roughly 80% as singletons. As to time point: blood 4 weeks post-SBRT, at nephrectomy. Treatment defined: 15 Gy SBRT to primary tumor, nephrectomy 4 weeks later. Sequenced material: blood, taken from a patient whose treatment included radiotherapy and nephrectomy. The receptors derive from a man aged 50 or older with renal cell carcinoma.

The rearrangement links TRBV4-1 to TRBJ2-1; D possibly corresponds to TRBD1 (5 bases). There are 16 residues in the CDR3. Germline loops: CDR1 MGHRA, CDR2 YSYEKL. V lost 2 bases to trimming and J lost 0 bases, with 11 bases between them. CDR3 loop: CASSQRQLSSYNEQFF. In DNA, the CDR3 is TGCGCCAGCAGCCAAAGACAGCTGAGCTCCTACAATGAGCAGTTCTTC.

The V gene is TRBV7-9, the J gene TRBJ1-5, with a possible D match to TRBD1 (6 bases). The V end lost 1 base, the J end lost 6 bases, and 7 bases lay between the germline ends. The CDR3 totals 13 residues. Germline-derived CDR1 and CDR2 are SEHNR and FQNEAQ (reference sequence). Here the CDR3 reads CASSLEQGQPQHF. The CDR3 DNA follows: TGTGCCAGCAGCTTAGAACAGGGTCAGCCCCAGCATTTT.

This sequence joins TRBV5-1 and TRBJ2-1, with 9 bases lining up with TRBD2. After removal of 0 bases from V and 8 bases from J, the junction contained 3 bases not matched to a gene. The CDR3 has 14 amino acids. CDR1 SGHRS and CDR2 YFSETQ come from the germline V gene. The CDR3 region is CASSLVPSGDEQFF. The DNA of the CDR3 is TGCGCCAGCAGCTTGGTCCCTAGCGGGGATGAGCAGTTCTTC.

The CDR3 DNA reads as TGTGCCAGCAGTTACGGCTATTCACCCCGAACTGAAGCTTTCTTT. This encodes CASSYGYSPRTEAFF. The chain recombines TRBV6-6 with TRBJ1-1; D not certain. Trimming pared 2 bases from V and 5 bases from J, leaving 15 bases between. The CDR3 spans 15 residues. CDR1 is MNHNY and CDR2 is SVGAGI in the germline V gene (reference sequence).

This chain joins TRBV10-3 and TRBJ2-1, with 13 nucleotides matching TRBD2. Germline V gene lookup returns CDR1 ENHRY and CDR2 SYGVKD. This CDR3 has 16 amino acids. Losses at the gene ends were 4 bases for V and 3 bases for J; bases not matched to a gene: 3. This chain's CDR3 is CAISGTSGSSYNEQFF. The CDR3 DNA reads as TGTGCCATCAGTGGGACTAGCGGGAGTAGCTACAATGAGCAGTTCTTC.

This chain connects TRBV2 to TRBJ1-1; no firm D call. Trimming removed 6 bases from V and 0 bases from J, with 11 bases in between. This CDR3 contains 14 residues. CDR1 SNHLY and CDR2 FYNNEI come from the germline V gene. The CDR3, as DNA: TGTGCCAGCAGAGGGTATAGTATGAACACTGAAGCTTTCTTT. Its translation: CASRGYSMNTEAFF. The variable domain in full, completed from reference TRBV2 and TRBJ1-1, reads EPEVTQTPSHQVTQMGQEVILRCVPISNHLYFYWYRQILGQKVEFLVSFYNNEISEKSEIFDDQFSVERPDGSNFTLKIRSTKLEDSAMYFCASRGYSMNTEAFFGQGTRLTVV.

V gene TRBV5-1 combines with J gene TRBJ2-1; 9 bases agree with TRBD2. V shed 4 bases, J shed 2 bases, and the junction held 4 bases outside the gene matches. Germline values: CDR1 SGHRS, CDR2 YFSETQ. The CDR3 sequence is 15 residues long. In DNA form, the CDR3 reads TGCGCCAGCAGCGAGACTAGCGGAGCCTACAATGAGCAGTTCTTC. Protein: CASSETSGAYNEQFF.

This chain connects TRBV28 to TRBJ2-7, with D perhaps matching TRBD2 (5 bases). Germline V lookup: CDR1 MDHEN, CDR2 SYDVKM. The CDR3 has 14 residues. Trimming stripped 7 bases from V and 0 bases from J, with 13 bases between. For the CDR3, the DNA is TGTGCCAGCATTCCTAGCCCAGTCTCCTACGAGCAGTACTTC. Residues: CASIPSPVSYEQYF.